This T cell receptor (beta chain) was obtained from a study of cytomegalovirus exposure and HLA in healthy donors. Broader study findings: Many donors carried some public TCRs, although rarity characterized most TCR sequences. Later analysis indicated greater clonal expansion among HLA-associated TCR beta chains than among equally common other chains.

Amplification used 60 Vbeta primers and 13 Jbeta primers. Sequenced by immunoSEQ multiplex PCR; TCRdb stores in-frame clones only, minus some. The table gives roughly 100,000 clones; the top ten clones make up approximately 15% of it. Remarks on this clone: The antigen remains unidentified.

Every donor was a healthy person donating bone marrow. This receptor was identified in a man in his forties or fifties in good health and CMV-seropositive. Input material: PBMCs.

The DNA for the CDR3 is TGTGCCAGCACAGGCGGGAAAGAGCAGTTCTTC. It specifies CASTGGKEQFF. The V call is TRBV9, the J call TRBJ2-1; D may be TRBD2 (6 bases). The germline V gene encodes CDR1 SGDLS and CDR2 YYNGEE. The V gene lost 6 bases and the J gene lost 10 bases, with 11 bases spanning the gap. This CDR3 is 11 amino acids long.